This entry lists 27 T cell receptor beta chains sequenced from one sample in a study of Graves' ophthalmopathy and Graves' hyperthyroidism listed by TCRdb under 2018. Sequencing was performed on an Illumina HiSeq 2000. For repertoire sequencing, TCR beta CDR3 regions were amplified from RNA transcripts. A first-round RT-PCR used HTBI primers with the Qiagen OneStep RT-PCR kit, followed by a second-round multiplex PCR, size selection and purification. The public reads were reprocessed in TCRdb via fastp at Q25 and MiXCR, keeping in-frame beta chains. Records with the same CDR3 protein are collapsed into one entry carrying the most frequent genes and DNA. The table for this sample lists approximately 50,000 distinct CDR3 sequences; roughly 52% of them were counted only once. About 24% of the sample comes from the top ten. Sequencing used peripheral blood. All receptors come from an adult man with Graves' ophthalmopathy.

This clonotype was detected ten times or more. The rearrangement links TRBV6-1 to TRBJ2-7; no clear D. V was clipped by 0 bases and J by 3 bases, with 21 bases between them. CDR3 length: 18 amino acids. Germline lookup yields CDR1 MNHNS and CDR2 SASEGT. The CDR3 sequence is CASSEARIGSARYYEQYF. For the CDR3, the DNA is TGTGCCAGCAGTGAAGCGCGGATAGGCAGCGCAAGATACTACGAGCAGTACTTC.

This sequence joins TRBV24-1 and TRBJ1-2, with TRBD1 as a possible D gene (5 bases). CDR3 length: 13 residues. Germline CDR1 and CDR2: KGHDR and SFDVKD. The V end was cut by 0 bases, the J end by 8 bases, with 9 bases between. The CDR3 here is CATSDLTGRGYTF. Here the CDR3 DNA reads TGTGCCACCAGTGATTTGACAGGAAGAGGCTACACCTTC.

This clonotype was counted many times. CDR3 region: CSARAGTSGVSGTQYF. CDR3 DNA: TGCAGTGCTAGGGCCGGGACTAGCGGGGTGTCAGGTACGCAGTATTTT. This chain connects TRBV20-1 to TRBJ2-3; the match to TRBD2 covers 13 bases. The V gene's germline CDR1 is DFQATT and CDR2 SNEGSKA (reference sequence). The CDR3 length is 16 residues. The V gene end was trimmed by 3 bases and the J gene end by 8 bases; junction bases not matched to a gene: 11.

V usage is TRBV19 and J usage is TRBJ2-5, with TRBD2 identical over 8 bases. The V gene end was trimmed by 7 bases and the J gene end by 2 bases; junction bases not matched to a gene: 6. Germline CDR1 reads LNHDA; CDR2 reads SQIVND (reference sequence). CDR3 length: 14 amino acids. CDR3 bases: TGTGCCAGTATGGCGGGAGGCCTACAAGAGACCCAGTACTTC. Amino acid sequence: CASMAGGLQETQYF.

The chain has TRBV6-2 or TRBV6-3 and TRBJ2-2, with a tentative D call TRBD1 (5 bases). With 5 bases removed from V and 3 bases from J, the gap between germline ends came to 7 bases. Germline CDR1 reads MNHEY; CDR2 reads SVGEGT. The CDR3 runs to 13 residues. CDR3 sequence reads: CASSQTDTGELFF. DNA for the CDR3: TGTGCCAGCAGTCAGACAGACACCGGGGAGCTGTTTTTT.

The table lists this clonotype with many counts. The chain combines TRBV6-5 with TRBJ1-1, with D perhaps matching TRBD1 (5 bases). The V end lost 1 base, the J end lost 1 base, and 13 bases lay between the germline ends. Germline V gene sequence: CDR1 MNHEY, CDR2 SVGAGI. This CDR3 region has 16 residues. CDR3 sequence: CASSYFSGDGNTEAFF. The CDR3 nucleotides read TGTGCCAGCAGTTACTTTTCCGGGGACGGGAACACTGAAGCTTTCTTT.

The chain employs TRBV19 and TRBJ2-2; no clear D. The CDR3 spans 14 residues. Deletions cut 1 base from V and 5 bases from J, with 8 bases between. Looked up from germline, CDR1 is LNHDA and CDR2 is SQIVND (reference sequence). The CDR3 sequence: CASSIVWGTGELFF. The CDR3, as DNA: TGTGCCAGTAGTATAGTATGGGGTACCGGGGAGCTGTTTTTT.

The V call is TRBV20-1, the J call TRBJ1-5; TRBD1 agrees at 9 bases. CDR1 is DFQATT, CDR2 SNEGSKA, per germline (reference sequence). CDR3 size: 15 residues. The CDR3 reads CRGTGTGFGNQPQHF. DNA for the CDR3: TGCAGAGGCACCGGGACAGGGTTTGGCAATCAGCCCCAGCATTTT.

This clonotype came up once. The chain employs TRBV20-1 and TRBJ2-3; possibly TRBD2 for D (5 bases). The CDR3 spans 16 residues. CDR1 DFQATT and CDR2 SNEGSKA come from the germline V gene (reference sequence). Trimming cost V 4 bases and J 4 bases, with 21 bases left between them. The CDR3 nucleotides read TGCAGTGCTACATCCCTTCTAACGGGAACATCAGATACGCAGTATTTT. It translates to CSATSLLTGTSDTQYF.

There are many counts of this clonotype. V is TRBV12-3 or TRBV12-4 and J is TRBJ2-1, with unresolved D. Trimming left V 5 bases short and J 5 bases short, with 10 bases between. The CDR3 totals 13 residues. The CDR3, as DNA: TGTGCCAGCAGTGCCGGGCTAAACAATGAGCAGTTCTTC. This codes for CASSAGLNNEQFF.

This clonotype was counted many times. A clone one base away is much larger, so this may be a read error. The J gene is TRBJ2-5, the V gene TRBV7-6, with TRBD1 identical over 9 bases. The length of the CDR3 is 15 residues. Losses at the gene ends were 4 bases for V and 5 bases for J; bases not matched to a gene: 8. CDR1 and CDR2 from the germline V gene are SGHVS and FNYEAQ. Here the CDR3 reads CASSSTGTGRETQYF. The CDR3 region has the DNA TGTGCCAGCAGCTCTACGGGGACAGGGCGGGAGACCCAGTACTTC.

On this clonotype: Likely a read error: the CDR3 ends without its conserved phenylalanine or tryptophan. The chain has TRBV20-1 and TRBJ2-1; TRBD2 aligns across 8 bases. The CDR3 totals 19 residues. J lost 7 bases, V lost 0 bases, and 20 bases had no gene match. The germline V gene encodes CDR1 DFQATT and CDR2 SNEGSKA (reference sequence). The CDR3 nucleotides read TGCAGTGCTAGAGAGGCCCCTGGACCCATAGCGGGATTGAATAATGAGCAGTTCCTC. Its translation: CSAREAPGPIAGLNNEQFL.

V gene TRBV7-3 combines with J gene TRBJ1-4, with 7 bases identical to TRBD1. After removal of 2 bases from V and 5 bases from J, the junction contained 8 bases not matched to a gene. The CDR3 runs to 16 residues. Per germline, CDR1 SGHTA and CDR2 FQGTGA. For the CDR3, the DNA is TGTGCCAGCAGCTTACAGTTAGGGGGCTACAATGAAAAACTGTTTTTT. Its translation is CASSLQLGGYNEKLFF.

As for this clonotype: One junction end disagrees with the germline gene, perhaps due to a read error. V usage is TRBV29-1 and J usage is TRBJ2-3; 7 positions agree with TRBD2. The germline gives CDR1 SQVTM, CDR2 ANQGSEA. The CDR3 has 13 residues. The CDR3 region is CSGGGVRTDTQYF. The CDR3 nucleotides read TGCAGCGGTGGGGGGGTCCGCACAGATACACAGTATTTT.

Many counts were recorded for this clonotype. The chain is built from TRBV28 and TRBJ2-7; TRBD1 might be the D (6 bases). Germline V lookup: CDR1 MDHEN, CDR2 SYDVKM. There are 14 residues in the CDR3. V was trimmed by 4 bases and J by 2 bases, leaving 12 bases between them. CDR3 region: CASSSGQNAYEQYF. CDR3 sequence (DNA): TGTGCCAGCAGTTCCGGACAGAACGCCTACGAGCAGTACTTC.

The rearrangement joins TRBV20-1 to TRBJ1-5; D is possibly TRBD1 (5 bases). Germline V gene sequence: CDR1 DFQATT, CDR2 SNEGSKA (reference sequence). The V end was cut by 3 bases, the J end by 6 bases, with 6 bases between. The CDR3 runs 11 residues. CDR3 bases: TGCAGTGCTAGGGGGGGTCAGCCCCAGCATTTT. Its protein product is CSARGGQPQHF.

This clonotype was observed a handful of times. The CDR3 loop is CASSPSLDTGELFF. As DNA, the CDR3 is TGTGCCAGCTCACCTAGTCTCGACACCGGGGAGCTGTTTTTT. The V call is TRBV18, the J call TRBJ2-2; D gene uncertain. Germline lookup yields CDR1 KGHSH and CDR2 LQKENI. V shed 3 bases and J shed 3 bases, with 8 bases lying between them. The CDR3 is 14 amino acids.

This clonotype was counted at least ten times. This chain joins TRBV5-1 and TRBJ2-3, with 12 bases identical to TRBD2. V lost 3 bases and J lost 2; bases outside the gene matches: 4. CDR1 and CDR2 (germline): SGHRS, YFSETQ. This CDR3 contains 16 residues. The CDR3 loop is CASSSRLAGVTDTQYF. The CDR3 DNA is TGCGCCAGCAGCTCCAGACTAGCGGGAGTCACAGATACGCAGTATTTT.

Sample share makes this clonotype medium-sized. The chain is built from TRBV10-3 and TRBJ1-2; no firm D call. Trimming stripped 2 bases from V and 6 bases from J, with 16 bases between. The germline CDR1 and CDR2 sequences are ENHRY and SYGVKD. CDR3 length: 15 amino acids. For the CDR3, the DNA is TGTGCCATCAGTGAGAGGGCTAGTACATATCATGGCTACACCTTC. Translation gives CAISERASTYHGYTF.

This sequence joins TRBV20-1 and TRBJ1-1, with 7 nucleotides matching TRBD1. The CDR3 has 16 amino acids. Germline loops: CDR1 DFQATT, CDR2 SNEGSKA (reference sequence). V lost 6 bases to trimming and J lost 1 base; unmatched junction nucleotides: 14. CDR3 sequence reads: CSALARGRVPNTEAFF. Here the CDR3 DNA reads TGCAGTGCCCTCGCCAGGGGGAGAGTCCCGAACACTGAAGCTTTCTTT.

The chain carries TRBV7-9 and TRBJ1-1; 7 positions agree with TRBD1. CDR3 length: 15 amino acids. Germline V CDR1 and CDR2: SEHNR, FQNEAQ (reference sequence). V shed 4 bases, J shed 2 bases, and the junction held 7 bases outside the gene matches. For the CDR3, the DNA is TGTGCCAGCAGCTGGGGGGACAGACCTAACACTGAAGCTTTCTTT. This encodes CASSWGDRPNTEAFF.

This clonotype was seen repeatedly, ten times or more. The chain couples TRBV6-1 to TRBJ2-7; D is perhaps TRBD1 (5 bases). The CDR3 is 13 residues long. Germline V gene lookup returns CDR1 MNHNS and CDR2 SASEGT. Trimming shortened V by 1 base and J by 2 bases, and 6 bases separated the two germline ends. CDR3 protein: CASSEVRAYEQYF. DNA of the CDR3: TGTGCCAGCAGTGAAGTCAGGGCCTACGAGCAGTACTTC.

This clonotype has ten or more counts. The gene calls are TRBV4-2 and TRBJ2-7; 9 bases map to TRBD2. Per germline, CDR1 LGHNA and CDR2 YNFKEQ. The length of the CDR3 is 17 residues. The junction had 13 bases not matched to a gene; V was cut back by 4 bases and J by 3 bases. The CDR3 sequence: CASSRTSGLANSYEQYF. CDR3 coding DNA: TGTGCCAGCAGCCGGACTTCCGGACTAGCGAACAGCTACGAGCAGTACTTC.

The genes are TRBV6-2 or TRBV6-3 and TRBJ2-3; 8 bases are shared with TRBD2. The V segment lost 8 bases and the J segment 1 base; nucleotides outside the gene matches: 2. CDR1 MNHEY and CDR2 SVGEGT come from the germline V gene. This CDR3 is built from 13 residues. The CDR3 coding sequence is TGTGCCAGCGGACTAGCAGGCACAGATACGCAGTATTTT. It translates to CASGLAGTDTQYF.

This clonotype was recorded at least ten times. CDR3 region: CASSLHGQGANTGELFF. In DNA form, the CDR3 reads TGTGCCAGCAGCTTACATGGTCAGGGGGCTAACACCGGGGAGCTGTTTTTT. This chain connects TRBV7-9 to TRBJ2-2, with 8 bases identical to TRBD1. This CDR3 region has 17 residues. Germline V gene sequence: CDR1 SEHNR, CDR2 FQNEAQ (reference sequence). The J segment lost 2 bases and the V segment lost 2 bases, leaving 7 bases of the junction unmatched.

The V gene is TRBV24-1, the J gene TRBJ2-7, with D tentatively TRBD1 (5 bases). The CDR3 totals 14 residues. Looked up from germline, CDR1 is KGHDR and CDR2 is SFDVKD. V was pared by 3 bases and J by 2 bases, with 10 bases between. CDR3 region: CATSDPGRAYEQYF. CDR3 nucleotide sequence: TGTGCCACCAGTGATCCGGGCAGGGCCTACGAGCAGTACTTC.

The CDR3 spells CASSLVLAGVNEQYF. The CDR3 DNA is TGTGCCAGCAGCTTAGTCCTAGCGGGAGTTAACGAGCAGTACTTC. The chain recombines TRBV7-9 with TRBJ2-7; TRBD2 matches at 10 bases. J gave up 5 bases and V 1 base, and 5 bases lay outside the gene matches. The germline gives CDR1 SEHNR, CDR2 FQNEAQ (reference sequence). The CDR3 consists of 15 residues.